Reported below is one T cell receptor (beta chain). Its antigen specificity is not known. Per-nucleotide qualities are absent, and no much larger clonotype sits a single base away. Library construction relied on RT-PCR. The run used an Illumina HiSeq 2500. TCRdb applied fastp at Q25 and MiXCR to the public reads, then kept only in-frame beta chains. Each CDR3 protein appears once, grouped with its most common genes and DNA. In this sample the table shows around 200,000 distinct CDR3 sequences, around an eighth of which occur a single time. The ten largest clonotypes hold roughly 24% of the sample. The data originate from a study of response to subunit inactivated influenza vaccine (dated by TCRdb to between 2017 and 2018). Describing the broader study: Deep quantitative profiling of the T cell receptor repertoire was used in the study to follow responses to a trivalent subunit inactivated influenza vaccine.

Looking up the germline V gene yields CDR1 MGHRA and CDR2 YSYEKL. From V the trimming removes 1 base and from J it removes 5 bases, while the gene matches leave 9 bases of the junction unaccounted for. From the cysteine up to the phenylalanine, the CDR3 has a length of 17 residues. The read is trimmed to its CDR3 DNA, 51 bases read in frame from base 1. The paper as a whole reports these results and caveats: The authors proposed that each seasonal influenza vaccination may bring in only a limited number of new T cells.

In this chain, TRBV4-1 is recombined with TRBJ2-3; TRBD2 agrees with 10 junctional bases. This sample comprised CD8+ T cells sorted from PBMCs, obtained about 5 days after vaccination. This receptor was identified in a man aged 45-60 years who received an inactivated influenza vaccine. Donor details come from another sample of the same person, matched by shared clones. This receptor carries the CDR3 CASSQGRAGGSEDTQYF. The bases read TGCGCCAGCAGCCAAGGTCGAGCGGGGGGGTCCGAAGATACGCAGTATTTT.